This T cell receptor (beta chain) was sequenced for a study of cytomegalovirus exposure and HLA in healthy donors. With 3 bases removed from V and 5 bases from J, the gap between germline ends came to 10 bases. The V gene's germline CDR1 is SGHVS and CDR2 FNYEAQ. The CDR3 loop spans 13 amino acids. Overall study results and limits: Later analysis identified 15,000 to 20,000 TCR beta sequences associated with HLA alleles, using a false discovery rate threshold of 0.05. Earlier analysis yielded a pattern in which most TCR beta V segments were productive about 90% or about 30% of the time. Later on, analysis showed that most CMV-associated TCR beta chains appeared to be HLA-restricted. It emerged from a later analysis that several of the most significant clusters appeared to be linked to common viral pathogens.

Comments on this clone: The target antigen is unknown.

60 Vbeta and 13 Jbeta primers were used in PCR. Assay: immunoSEQ multiplex PCR; the TCRdb copy retains only in-frame clones and omits some. The data show roughly 70,000 clones, with under 80% seen just once and about 14% held by the top ten. The chain links TRBV7-6 to TRBJ2-5, with D uncertain. Input material: PBMCs. The TCR was taken from a male donor in good health and CMV-seropositive. The CDR3 coding sequence is TGTGCCAGCAGCTTGAGGTCGTTGGAGACCCAGTACTTC. Translating it yields CASSLRSLETQYF.